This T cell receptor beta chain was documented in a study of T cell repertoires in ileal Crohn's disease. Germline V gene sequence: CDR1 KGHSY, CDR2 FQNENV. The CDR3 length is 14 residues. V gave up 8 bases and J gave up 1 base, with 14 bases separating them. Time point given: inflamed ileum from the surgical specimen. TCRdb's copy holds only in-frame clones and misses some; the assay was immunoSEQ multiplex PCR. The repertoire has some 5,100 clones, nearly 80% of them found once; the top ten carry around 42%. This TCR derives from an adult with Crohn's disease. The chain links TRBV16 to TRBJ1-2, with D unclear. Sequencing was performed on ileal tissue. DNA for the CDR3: TGTGCCAGCTCCCAAGGGTCCGGTAACTATGGCTACACCTTC. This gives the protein CASSQGSGNYGYTF.